The T cell receptor beta chain under discussion was sequenced for a study of regulatory T cells in long-lasting Graves disease. Findings of the study overall: Persistent disease was characterized by preferential usage of TRBV28, TRBJ1-2 and TRBJ2-5. The study found persistent patients shared more public clonotypes (approximately 2,700) than new patients (approximately 870).

V was pared by 3 bases and J by 1 base, with 10 bases of the junction left unmatched. The CDR3 spans 17 residues. Concerning this clonotype itself: Its target is not known.

Indicated time point: persistent/refractory GD, antithyroid drugs over 5 years with positive TRAb. PBMC RNA served as the TCR library source. Blood from the periphery, 8.5 to 9 milliliters in all, was drawn into EDTA tubes. Arm-PCR of CDR3 regions with iRepertoire HTBI primers generated TCR beta libraries. TCRdb re-called the multiplex PCR reads through MiXCR, storing one row per CDR3 protein. The repertoire holds 650,000 to 700,000 distinct CDR3 sequences, with approximately 31% as singletons. The sample was peripheral blood mononuclear cells (PBMCs), taken when the disease was refractory, from a patient treated with antithyroid drugs. The rearrangement joins TRBV12-3 or TRBV12-4 to TRBJ2-3; the match to TRBD2 covers 7 bases. This clonotype was sampled from a female donor with Graves disease. The CDR3 nucleotides are TGTGCCAGCAGTTTGGGTCCTGGCGGGAGTGGCACAGATACGCAGTATTTT. It specifies CASSLGPGGSGTDTQYF.